This T cell receptor (beta chain) originates from a study of T cell responses to AZD1222 COVID-19 vaccine. Measured with immunoSEQ multiplex PCR; TCRdb has only the in-frame clones, and not every one. This repertoire shows 140,000 or so clones, more than 75% found once; its top ten account for 2.5% to 3.5%. Points on this clone: The antigen remains undetermined.

V was cut by 0 bases and J by 3 bases, with 7 bases left in between. The CDR3 length is 13 residues. The germline V gene encodes CDR1 SGHRS and CDR2 YFSETQ. General study findings and limits: Spike-wide coverage was observed for vaccine-associated CD4 TCRs, with dominant responses at 160-218 and 743-854. The study sampled repertoires only after the peak T cell response. Close to half of all spike-specific TCRs reportedly target regions of the variants that are unmutated.

The specimen was peripheral blood, collected 28 days after the second AZD1222 dose. The chain couples TRBV5-1 to TRBJ2-7; no clear D gene. The sequence derives from an adult who received the AZD1222 COVID-19 vaccine. CDR3 in DNA: TGCGCCAGCAGCTTGGACAGAGTCTACGAGCAGTACTTC. This translates into CASSLDRVYEQYF.